The following is a T cell receptor (beta chain) sequence with its context. What it recognizes is unknown. The donors comprised healthy bone marrow donors. Nominal health characterized the donors when sampled, though unrecorded immune exposures were likely. The PCR contained 60 Vbeta and 13 Jbeta primers. Data came from immunoSEQ multiplex PCR; TCRdb stores just in-frame clones and leaves some out. The data hold around 190,000 clones, with 70% to 80% observed a single time. The sample comes from a study of cytomegalovirus exposure and HLA in healthy donors. Germline V gene data show CDR1 as MNHEY and CDR2 as SVGAGI. The CDR3 is 13 amino acids. V lost 5 bases and J lost 6, with 11 bases in between. Study results and limitations: A later analysis reported that several of the most significant clusters appeared to be linked to common viral pathogens, among them Epstein-Barr virus.

The chain is built from TRBV6-5 and TRBJ1-5; a weak D match, TRBD1 (6 bases). This clonotype originated in a woman aged 30 to 39 in good health and CMV-seronegative. The sequencing sample was made of PBMCs. The DNA for the CDR3 is TGTGCCAGCAGTACAGGGTGGGGTCAGCCCCAGCATTTT. Translating gives CASSTGWGQPQHF.